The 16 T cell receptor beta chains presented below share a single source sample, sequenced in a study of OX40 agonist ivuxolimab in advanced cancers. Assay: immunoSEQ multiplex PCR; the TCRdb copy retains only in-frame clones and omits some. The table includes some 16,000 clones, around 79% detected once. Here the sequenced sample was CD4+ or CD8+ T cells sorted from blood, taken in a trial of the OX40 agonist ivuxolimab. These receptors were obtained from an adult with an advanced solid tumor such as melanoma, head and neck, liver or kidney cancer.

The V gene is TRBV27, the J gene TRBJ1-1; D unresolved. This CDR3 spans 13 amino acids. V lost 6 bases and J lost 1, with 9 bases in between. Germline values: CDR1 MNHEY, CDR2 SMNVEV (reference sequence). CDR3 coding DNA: TGTGCCAGCAGCGGGAGTCCGAACACTGAAGCTTTCTTT. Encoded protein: CASSGSPNTEAFF.

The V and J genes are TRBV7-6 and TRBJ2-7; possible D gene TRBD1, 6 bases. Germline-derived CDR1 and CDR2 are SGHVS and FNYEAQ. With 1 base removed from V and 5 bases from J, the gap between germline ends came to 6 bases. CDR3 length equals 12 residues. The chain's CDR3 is CASSLEGDEQYF. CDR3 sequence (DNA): TGTGCCAGCAGCTTAGAGGGGGACGAGCAGTACTTC.

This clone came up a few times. The CDR3 here is CASSSWTESSYNEQFF. The CDR3 DNA follows: TGTGCCAGCAGCTCTTGGACAGAGAGCTCCTACAATGAGCAGTTCTTC. This chain uses TRBV14 with TRBJ2-1, with a tentative D call TRBD1 (6 bases). CDR1 SGHDN and CDR2 FVKESK come from the germline V gene. The germline V and J ends were trimmed by 5 bases and 0 bases, with 14 bases remaining between them. The CDR3 covers 16 residues.

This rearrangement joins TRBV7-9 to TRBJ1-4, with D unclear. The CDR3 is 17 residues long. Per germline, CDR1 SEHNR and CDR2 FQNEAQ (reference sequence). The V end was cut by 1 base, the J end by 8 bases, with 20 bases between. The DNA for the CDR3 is TGTGCCAGCAGCTTAGGCACCCGGACTGTAACCGTGGAAAAACTGTTTTTT. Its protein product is CASSLGTRTVTVEKLFF. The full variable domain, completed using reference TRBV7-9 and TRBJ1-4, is DTGVSQNPRHKITKRGQNVTFRCDPISEHNRLYWYRQTLGQGPEFLTYFQNEAQLEKSRLLSDRFSAERPKGSFSTLEIQRTEQGDSAMYLCASSLGTRTVTVEKLFFGSGTQLSVL.

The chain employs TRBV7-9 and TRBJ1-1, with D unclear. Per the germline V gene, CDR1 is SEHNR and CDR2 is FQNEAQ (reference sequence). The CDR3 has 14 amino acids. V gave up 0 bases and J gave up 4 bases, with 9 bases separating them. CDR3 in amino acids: CASSLAGEGTEAFF. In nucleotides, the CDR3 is TGTGCCAGCAGCTTAGCCGGGGAGGGCACTGAAGCTTTCTTT.

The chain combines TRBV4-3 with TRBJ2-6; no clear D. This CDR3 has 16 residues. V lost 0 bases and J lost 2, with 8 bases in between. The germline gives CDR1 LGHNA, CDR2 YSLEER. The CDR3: CASSQDRSTGANVLTF. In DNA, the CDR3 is TGCGCCAGCAGCCAAGATAGGTCCACTGGGGCCAACGTCCTGACTTTC.

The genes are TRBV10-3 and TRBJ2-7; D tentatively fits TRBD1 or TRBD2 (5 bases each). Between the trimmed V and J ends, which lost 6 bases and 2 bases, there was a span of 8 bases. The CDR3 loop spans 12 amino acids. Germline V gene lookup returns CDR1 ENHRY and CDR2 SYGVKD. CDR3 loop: CAISGTTYEQYF. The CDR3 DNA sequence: TGTGCCATCAGCGGGACCACCTACGAGCAGTACTTC.

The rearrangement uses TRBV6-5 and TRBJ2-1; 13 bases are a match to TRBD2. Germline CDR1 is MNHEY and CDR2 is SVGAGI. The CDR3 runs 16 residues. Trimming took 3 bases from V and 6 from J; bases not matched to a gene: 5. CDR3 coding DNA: TGTGCCAGCAGTTATTGGACTAGCGGGGGAGCCAATGAGCAGTTCTTC. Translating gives CASSYWTSGGANEQFF.

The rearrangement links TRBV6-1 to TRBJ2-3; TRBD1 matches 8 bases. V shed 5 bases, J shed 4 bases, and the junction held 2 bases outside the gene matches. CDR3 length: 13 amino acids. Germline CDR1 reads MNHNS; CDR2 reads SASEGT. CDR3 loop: CASSLDRADTQYF. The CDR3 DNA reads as TGTGCCAGCAGTCTGGACAGGGCAGATACGCAGTATTTT.

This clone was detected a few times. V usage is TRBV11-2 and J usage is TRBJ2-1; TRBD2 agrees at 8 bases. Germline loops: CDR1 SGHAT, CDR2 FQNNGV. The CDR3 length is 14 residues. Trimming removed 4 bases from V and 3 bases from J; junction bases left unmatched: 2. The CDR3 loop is CASSYSGDYNEQFF. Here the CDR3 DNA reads TGTGCCAGCAGCTATAGCGGGGACTACAATGAGCAGTTCTTC.

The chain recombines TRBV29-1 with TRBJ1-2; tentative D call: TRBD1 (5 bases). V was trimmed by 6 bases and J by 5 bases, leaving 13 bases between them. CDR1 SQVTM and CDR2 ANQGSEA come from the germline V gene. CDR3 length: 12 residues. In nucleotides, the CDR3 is TGCAGCGTGGGGCGGGGGAGTTATGGCTACACCTTC. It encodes CSVGRGSYGYTF.

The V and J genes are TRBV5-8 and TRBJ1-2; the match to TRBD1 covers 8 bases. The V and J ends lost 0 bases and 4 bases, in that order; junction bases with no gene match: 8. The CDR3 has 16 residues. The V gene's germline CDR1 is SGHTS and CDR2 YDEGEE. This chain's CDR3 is CASSLGSGTGPYGYTF. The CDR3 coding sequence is TGTGCCAGCAGCTTGGGCTCCGGGACAGGTCCCTATGGCTACACCTTC.

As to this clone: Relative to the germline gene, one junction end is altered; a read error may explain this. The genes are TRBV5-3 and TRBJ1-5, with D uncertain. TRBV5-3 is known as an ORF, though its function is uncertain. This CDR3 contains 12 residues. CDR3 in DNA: TGTGCCAGCAGCTTAGGTCTGCGGCCCCAGCATTTT. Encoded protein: CASSLGLRPQHF.

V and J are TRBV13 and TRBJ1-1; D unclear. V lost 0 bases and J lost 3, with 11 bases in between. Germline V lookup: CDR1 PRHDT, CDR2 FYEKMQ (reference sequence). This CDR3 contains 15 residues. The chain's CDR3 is CASSLGTALDTEAFF. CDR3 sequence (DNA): TGTGCCAGCAGCTTAGGAACGGCGTTGGACACTGAAGCTTTCTTT.

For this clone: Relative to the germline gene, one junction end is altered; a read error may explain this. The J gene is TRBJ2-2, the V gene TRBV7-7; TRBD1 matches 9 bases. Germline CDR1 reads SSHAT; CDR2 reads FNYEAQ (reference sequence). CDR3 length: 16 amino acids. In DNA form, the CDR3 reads TGTGCTAGCAGCCCCCGACAGGGGGGAGTGGACGGGGAGCTGTTTTTT. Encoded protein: CASSPRQGGVDGELFF.

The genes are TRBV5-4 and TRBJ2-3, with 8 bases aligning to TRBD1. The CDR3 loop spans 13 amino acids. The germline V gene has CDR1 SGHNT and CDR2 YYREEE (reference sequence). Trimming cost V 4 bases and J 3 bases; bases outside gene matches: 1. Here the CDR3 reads CASSDRGTDTQYF. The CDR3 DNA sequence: TGTGCCAGCAGCGACAGGGGTACAGATACGCAGTATTTT.